This is a list of T cell receptor beta chains from one sample in a study of T cell repertoires in cytomegalovirus infection. TCRdb used MiXCR to reprocess the reads, holding one entry per CDR3 protein. The table has roughly 800,000 distinct CDR3 sequences, almost 30% seen once. These receptors are not linked to any known antigen. The sample in question was cultured CD8+ T cells from PBMCs, obtained from culture after CMV antigen stimulation. The receptors here all came from a human donor in good health (CMV status not recorded). Some clones in this sample may be carry-over from other donors' samples. Each CDR3 is given with its conserved first and last residue. Fields, in order: D gene, clone size, V gene, J gene, CDR3 DNA, CDR3 protein. A D gene is named only where the DNA matches it firmly. Where a row states a size, it is once, few, many or the class of an expanded clone; other rows omit it.

NA	NA	TRBV7-9	TRBJ2-3	TGTGCCAGCAGAGCCTATTCCTTCACAGATACGCAGTATTTT	CASRAYSFTDTQYF
NA	many	TRBV7-2	TRBJ2-2	TGTGCCAGCAGCTTCTACAGGGCAGGCGGGGAGCTGTTTTTT	CASSFYRAGGELFF
NA	NA	TRBV6-2/TRBV6-3	TRBJ1-5	TGTGCCAGCAGTTACGCAGGGCACAATCAGCCCCAGCATTTT	CASSYAGHNQPQHF
TRBD2	NA	TRBV6-5	TRBJ2-1	TGTGCCAGCAGCTTGAGCGGGGGGGTACGCAATGAGCAGTTCTTC	CASSLSGGVRNEQFF
TRBD2	NA	TRBV20-1	TRBJ2-5	TGCAGTGCTAGAGATACGGGTACTAGCGGGGCACAAGAGACCCAGTACTTC	CSARDTGTSGAQETQYF
TRBD1	many	TRBV7-2	TRBJ2-1	TGTGCCAGCAGCCTCGGTGGGACAGGTTACAATGAGCAGTTCTTC	CASSLGGTGYNEQFF
TRBD1	NA	TRBV20-1	TRBJ2-3	TGCAGTGCTAGCCCGTTTTTCGGGACAGCTAGCACAGATACGCAGTATTTT	CSASPFFGTASTDTQYF
NA	NA	TRBV10-2	TRBJ1-2	TGCGCCAGCAGACAGGTGCTTGACTATGGCTACACCTTC	CASRQVLDYGYTF
NA	NA	TRBV27	TRBJ2-7	TGTGCCAGCAGTGTCGCAATAACCTACGAGCAGTACTTC	CASSVAITYEQYF
NA	few	TRBV7-4	TRBJ2-1	TGTGCCAGCAGCTACTGGGATACCTACAATGAGCAGTTCTTC	CASSYWDTYNEQFF
NA	few	TRBV12-3/TRBV12-4	TRBJ2-3	TGTGCCAGCAGTTTATACCCTAGCGGCACAGATACGCAGTATTTT	CASSLYPSGTDTQYF
NA	NA	TRBV7-9	TRBJ2-1	TGTGTCGGAACGTTGAGCTCCTACAATGAGCAGTTCTTC	CVGTLSSYNEQFF
NA	NA	TRBV6-5	TRBJ1-1	TGTGCCAGCTGCAAGAGCAGGGGGAACACTGAAGCTTTCTTT	CASCKSRGNTEAFF
NA	few	TRBV25-1	TRBJ1-2	TGTGCCAGCAGTGCGGGGGGGCTCTATGGCTACACCTTC	CASSAGGLYGYTF
TRBD2	NA	TRBV4-2	TRBJ2-7	TGTGCCAGCAGCCATAGCGGGGGGAGCTACGAGCAGTACTTC	CASSHSGGSYEQYF
TRBD2	many	TRBV10-3	TRBJ2-5	TGTGCCATCAGTGAAAGGCGGGGAGCGGGGACTCAAGAGACCCAGTACTTC	CAISERRGAGTQETQYF
NA	few	TRBV5-5	TRBJ1-5	TGTGCCAGCAGTCCCGACACCCTTAGCAATCAGCCCCAGCATTTT	CASSPDTLSNQPQHF
NA	NA	TRBV25-1	TRBJ1-6	TGTGCCAGCAGTGGTTATAATTCACCCCTCCACTTT	CASSGYNSPLHF
TRBD1	few	TRBV29-1	TRBJ1-2	TGCAGCGTTGAAGTTCGCCGAGAGACAGGGCGGTATGGCTACACCTTC	CSVEVRRETGRYGYTF
TRBD2	few	TRBV7-6	TRBJ2-7	TGTGCCAGCAGCCCCCTAGCGGGGACCTCCTACGAGCAGTACTTC	CASSPLAGTSYEQYF
NA	NA	TRBV7-6	TRBJ2-7	TGTGCCAGCAGCACCGACAGGCCCTACGAGCAGTACTTC	CASSTDRPYEQYF
NA	few	TRBV7-6	TRBJ1-5	TGTGCCAGCAGCCTACTGTACGGGAACAATCAGCCCCAGCATTTT	CASSLLYGNNQPQHF
NA	many	TRBV20-1	TRBJ1-1	TGCAGTGCTAGAGTAGGCAGCATGAACACTGAAGCTTTCTTT	CSARVGSMNTEAFF
TRBD2	few	TRBV11-3	TRBJ2-3	TGTGCCAGCAGCTCACGGACTAGCGGGGAAACAGATACGCAGTATTTT	CASSSRTSGETDTQYF
NA	few	TRBV6-6	TRBJ2-1	TGTGCCAGCAGTTACTCCTGGGGCCTAGGGGGGCATGAGCAGTTCTTC	CASSYSWGLGGHEQFF
NA	few	TRBV12-3/TRBV12-4	TRBJ1-2	TGTGCCAGCAGAGGGGGGCAGATCTATGGCTACACCTTC	CASRGGQIYGYTF
TRBD1	NA	TRBV29-1	TRBJ1-2	TGCAGCGTCCAAACAGGGGAAGGAAACTATGGCTACACCTTC	CSVQTGEGNYGYTF
NA	NA	TRBV6-5	TRBJ2-5	TGTGCCACCAAGGACTCCCCGTGGGAGACCCAGTACTTC	CATKDSPWETQYF
NA	NA	TRBV4-1	TRBJ2-5	TGCGCCAGTAGCCAAAGCAGGGGCAAAGAGACCCAGTACTTC	CASSQSRGKETQYF
NA	NA	TRBV12-3/TRBV12-4	TRBJ2-7	TGTGCCAGCAGGCCCGGCAGCTACGAGCAGTACTTC	CASRPGSYEQYF
NA	NA	TRBV12-3/TRBV12-4	TRBJ2-1	TGTGCCAGCAGCCTGCCTTTAGCGAGAGACAATGAGCAGTTCTTC	CASSLPLARDNEQFF
NA	many	TRBV7-2	TRBJ2-1	TGTGCCAGCAGCTTAGGGGAGCAGTTCTTC	CASSLGEQFF
TRBD2	NA	TRBV20-1	TRBJ2-4	TGCAGTGCTACTAGCGGGGGGACGTACATTCAGTACTTC	CSATSGGTYIQYF
TRBD1	NA	TRBV28	TRBJ1-4	TGTGCCAGCACCCCAGCGACAGGGAAAGATGAAAAACTGTTTTTT	CASTPATGKDEKLFF
NA	NA	TRBV7-9	TRBJ2-2	TGTGCCAGCAGCCCGGTGCGAAACACCGGGGAGCTGTTTTTT	CASSPVRNTGELFF
NA	NA	TRBV10-3	TRBJ1-1	TGTGCCATCTCCCTTGATCAGGGTATGAACACTGAAGCTTTCTTT	CAISLDQGMNTEAFF
TRBD2	few	TRBV20-1	TRBJ2-7	TGCAGTGCTAGAGATCGGGAGGACCCCGGACTAGTCTACGAGCAGTACTTC	CSARDREDPGLVYEQYF
NA	few	TRBV4-1	TRBJ2-7	TGCGCCAGCAGCCAAGATGTAATAGTCTACGAGCAGTACTTC	CASSQDVIVYEQYF
TRBD2	NA	TRBV10-3	TRBJ2-3	TGTGCCATCGGGGACCTAGCGGGCGCAGATACGCAGTATTTT	CAIGDLAGADTQYF
NA	NA	TRBV7-9	TRBJ1-1	TGTGCCAGCAGCCCCCCCCGGGGAATGAACACTGAAGCTTTCTTT	CASSPPRGMNTEAFF
NA	few	TRBV12-3/TRBV12-4	TRBJ2-2	TGTGCCAGCAGTTTAAGGGATGCGGGGGAGCTGTTTTTT	CASSLRDAGELFF
TRBD2	few	TRBV6-2/TRBV6-3	TRBJ2-5	TGTGCCAGCAGCCGGGACTACCTTTACTTC	CASSRDYLYF
NA	many	TRBV7-2	TRBJ1-2	TGTGCCAGCAGCTTAGAGGTGGGCCAACACTATGGCTACACCTTC	CASSLEVGQHYGYTF
NA	NA	TRBV7-8	TRBJ2-3	TGTGCCAGCAGCTTCCCCGGGACTCAAGGCACAGATACGCAGTATTTT	CASSFPGTQGTDTQYF
NA	many	TRBV7-6	TRBJ2-2	TGTGCCAGCAGCTTCATTGACAGTCCCGGGGAGCTGTTTTTT	CASSFIDSPGELFF
TRBD2	NA	TRBV4-1	TRBJ2-1	TGCGCCAGCAGCCAAAGGGCTAGCGGGGGTCAATACAATGAGCAGTTCTTC	CASSQRASGGQYNEQFF
NA	NA	TRBV19	TRBJ1-5	TGTGCCAGTAGTAACCCGACGGGAGGCAATCAGCCCCAGCATTTT	CASSNPTGGNQPQHF
NA	NA	TRBV19	TRBJ1-5	TGTGCCAGTAGTATCTCGGACAGTCTAAATCAGCCCCAGCATTTT	CASSISDSLNQPQHF
NA	NA	TRBV7-9	TRBJ2-7	TGTGCCAGCACCCCAGGGTGGGGACGGGACTACGAGCAGTACTTC	CASTPGWGRDYEQYF
NA	NA	TRBV2	TRBJ1-1	TGTGCCAGCAGTGAATGGGCGACAGGGAACACTGAAGCTTTCTTT	CASSEWATGNTEAFF
NA	many	TRBV7-2	TRBJ2-7	TGTGCCAGCAGCTCCGCCTACGAGCAGTACTTC	CASSSAYEQYF
NA	NA	TRBV7-8	TRBJ1-6	TGTGCCAGCAGCTTAGGCCGGAAGGGGGATAATTCACCCCTCCACTTT	CASSLGRKGDNSPLHF